The rows below give T cell receptor beta chains drawn from one sample of a study of blood T cell repertoires in COVID-19. The repertoire was sequenced with immunoSEQ multiplex PCR; TCRdb's copy has only in-frame clones and lacks some. Among 250,000 or so clones listed, approximately 85% were seen once. Sequencing input: peripheral blood. The receptors derive from a man between 50 and 59 years old with acute or convalescent COVID-19. Both conserved end residues are part of each CDR3. Each record gives: D gene, V gene, clone size, CDR3 length, J gene, CDR3 protein, CDR3 DNA. D genes are given only for firm matches. Clone size is not always given. Where it is, it says once, few, many or a class for expanded clones.

-,TRBV7-8,-,17,TRBJ1-1,CASSLTGFAHKNTEAFF,TGTGCCAGCAGCTTAACAGGGTTCGCCCACAAGAACACTGAAGCTTTCTTT
TRBD1,TRBV5-5,-,15,TRBJ1-1,CASSFGQGDYTEAFF,TGTGCCAGCAGTTTCGGACAGGGGGATTACACTGAAGCTTTCTTT
-,TRBV6-5,-,16,TRBJ2-7,CASSYSITGHGYEQYF,TGTGCCAGCAGTTACTCAATCACGGGACACGGCTACGAGCAGTACTTC
TRBD1,TRBV7-9,-,18,TRBJ1-2,CASSFTTGGFTSNYGYTF,TGTGCCAGCAGCTTCACGACAGGGGGCTTTACTTCTAACTATGGCTACACCTTC
TRBD2,TRBV28,-,16,TRBJ2-3,CASSLGLAGVGDTQYF,TGTGCCAGCAGTTTGGGACTAGCGGGAGTCGGAGATACGCAGTATTTT
-,TRBV29-1,-,15,TRBJ1-1,CSVLPRGGLNTEAFF,TGTAGCGTTCTCCCTCGTGGAGGTTTGAACACTGAAGCTTTCTTT
TRBD2,TRBV19,-,13,TRBJ2-5,CASSIGRDGTQYF,TGTGCCAGTAGTATTGGGAGGGATGGGACCCAGTACTTC
-,TRBV28,few,16,TRBJ2-3,CASSLRFAASTDTQYF,TGTGCCAGCAGTTTGAGGTTTGCCGCTAGCACAGATACGCAGTATTTT
-,TRBV11-2,-,17,TRBJ2-7,CASSLGRGRPPLWEQYF,TGTGCCAGCAGCTTAGGGAGGGGCCGCCCGCCATTATGGGAGCAGTACTTC
-,TRBV5-8,-,15,TRBJ1-2,CASSLADRFNYGHTF,TGTGCCAGCAGCTTGGCCGATCGATTTAACTATGGCCACACCTTC
-,TRBV2,-,14,TRBJ1-1,CASSPLQGGTEAFF,TGTGCCAGCAGTCCCCTACAGGGAGGGACTGAAGCTTTCTTT
-,TRBV5-1,medium-sized,14,TRBJ1-2,CASSLEGINYGYTF,TGCGCCAGCAGCTTGGAGGGGATAAACTATGGCTACACCTTC
-,TRBV25-1,-,14,TRBJ2-2,CASSDTVLTGELFF,TGTGCCAGCAGTGATACAGTTTTAACCGGGGAGCTGTTTTTT
TRBD2,TRBV7-9,-,15,TRBJ2-7,CASSLARTSGNEQYF,TGTGCCAGCAGCTTAGCTAGGACTAGCGGTAACGAGCAGTACTTC
-,TRBV10-3,-,11,TRBJ2-2,CATQNTGELFF,TGTGCCACCCAAAACACCGGGGAGCTGTTTTTT
-,TRBV12-3/TRBV12-4,-,13,TRBJ1-1,CASSLSQNTEAFF,TGTGCCAGCAGTTTAAGCCAAAACACTGAAGCTTTCTTT
TRBD1,TRBV28,-,18,TRBJ2-3,CASSLRGQGSGLTDTQYF,TGTGCCAGCAGTTTAAGGGGACAGGGGTCAGGGTTGACAGATACGCAGTATTTT
-,TRBV7-9,-,12,TRBJ2-5,CASSLTSETQYF,TGTGCCAGCAGCTTAACATCAGAGACCCAGTACTTC
-,TRBV11-3,-,13,TRBJ1-2,CASSLRPNYGYTF,TGTGCCAGCAGCTTGAGGCCTAACTATGGCTACACCTTC
-,TRBV27,-,14,TRBJ2-2,CASSFGGDTGELFF,TGTGCCAGCAGTTTCGGAGGGGACACCGGGGAGCTGTTTTTT
TRBD1,TRBV5-1,-,14,TRBJ2-5,CASSPGQGLETQYF,TGCGCCAGCAGCCCCGGACAGGGTTTGGAGACCCAGTACTTC
-,TRBV7-9,-,18,TRBJ1-5,CASSPTDQGSQINQPQHF,TGTGCCAGCAGCCCCACCGACCAGGGCTCCCAAATCAATCAGCCCCAGCATTTT
TRBD1,TRBV27,-,16,TRBJ1-4,CASSPQGGTTNEKLFF,TGTGCCAGCAGTCCTCAGGGGGGAACAACTAATGAAAAACTGTTTTTT
-,TRBV4-2,-,16,TRBJ2-7,CASSQDWSLALYEQYF,TGTGCCAGCAGCCAAGATTGGTCACTAGCCCTTTACGAGCAGTACTTC
TRBD2,TRBV18,-,17,TRBJ2-1,CASSPGLAGSSYNEQFF,TGTGCCAGCTCACCAGGTCTAGCGGGGAGCTCCTACAATGAGCAGTTCTTC
-,TRBV7-9,-,14,TRBJ1-6,CASSPAGGNSPLHF,TGTGCCAGCAGCCCTGCGGGGGGAAATTCACCCCTCCACTTT
TRBD1,TRBV24-1,-,17,TRBJ2-1,CATSDSTATGDLNEQFF,TGTGCCACCAGTGATTCAACCGCGACAGGGGATTTGAATGAGCAGTTCTTC
-,TRBV7-8,-,15,TRBJ2-5,CASSATQGRQETQYF,TGTGCCAGCAGCGCCACACAGGGGAGGCAAGAGACCCAGTACTTC
TRBD1,TRBV4-1,-,14,TRBJ2-7,CASSPWTGAGEQYF,TGCGCCAGCAGCCCCTGGACAGGGGCGGGAGAGCAGTACTTC
TRBD1,TRBV5-1,-,15,TRBJ1-1,CASSNGQGEGTEAFF,TGCGCCAGCAGCAACGGACAGGGCGAAGGAACTGAAGCTTTCTTT
-,TRBV18,-,12,TRBJ2-7,CASSPSEGGQYF,TGTGCCAGCTCACCAAGCGAGGGCGGGCAGTACTTC
TRBD1,TRBV4-1,-,16,TRBJ1-6,CASSQPRAGGASPLHF,TGCGCCAGCAGCCAACCCCGGGCAGGGGGCGCGTCACCCCTCCACTTT
TRBD1,TRBV27,once,14,TRBJ1-6,CASSMDRGDSPLHF,TGTGCCAGCAGTATGGACAGGGGTGATTCACCCCTCCACTTT
TRBD1,TRBV6-2/TRBV6-3,-,16,TRBJ1-1,CASSRPRTGTNTEAFF,TGTGCCAGCAGCCGACCTAGGACAGGGACGAACACTGAAGCTTTCTTT
TRBD1,TRBV18,-,15,TRBJ2-1,CASSPGQGRYNEQFF,TGTGCCAGCTCACCGGGACAGGGGAGGTACAATGAGCAGTTCTTC
TRBD2,TRBV27,-,18,TRBJ2-1,CASSLFLAGERSYNEQFF,TGTGCCAGCAGTTTATTTCTAGCGGGAGAGAGGTCCTACAATGAGCAGTTCTTC
TRBD1,TRBV7-3,-,13,TRBJ1-1,CASSPLTGGEAFF,TGTGCCAGCAGCCCTCTGACAGGGGGTGAAGCTTTCTTT
-,TRBV10-3,-,11,TRBJ1-1,CAISGEIGAFF,TGTGCCATCTCGGGGGAAATCGGGGCTTTCTTT
TRBD1,TRBV19,-,15,TRBJ1-2,CASSIRQGGNYGYTF,TGTGCCAGTAGTATCAGGCAGGGGGGAAACTATGGCTACACCTTC
-,TRBV3-1/TRBV3-2,-,12,TRBJ1-6,CASSQGSSPLHF,TGTGCCAGCAGCCAGGGGAGTTCACCCCTCCACTTT
TRBD2,TRBV4-2,few,16,TRBJ2-7,CASSQGTSGGFNEQYF,TGTGCCAGCAGCCAAGGGACTAGCGGGGGGTTTAACGAGCAGTACTTC
-,TRBV30,-,15,TRBJ2-5,CAWSVGRGDQETQYF,TGTGCCTGGAGTGTGGGCAGGGGGGATCAAGAGACCCAGTACTTC
-,TRBV19,-,14,TRBJ1-1,CASSITGLNTEAFF,TGTGCCAGTAGTATTACAGGATTGAACACTGAAGCTTTCTTT
TRBD1,TRBV7-8,few,17,TRBJ1-2,CASSGHRDRTPNYGYTF,TGTGCCAGCAGCGGACACCGGGACAGGACTCCTAACTATGGCTACACCTTC
-,TRBV12-3/TRBV12-4,-,13,TRBJ1-3,CASSLMRGNTIYF,TGTGCCAGCAGTTTAATGCGGGGAAACACCATATATTTT
TRBD1,TRBV9,-,15,TRBJ1-3,CASSGGQPFGNTIYF,TGTGCCAGCAGCGGGGGACAGCCATTTGGAAACACCATATATTTT
-,TRBV11-1,few,14,TRBJ1-2,CASSLGQAGYGYTF,TGTGCCAGCAGCTTAGGACAGGCGGGCTATGGCTACACCTTC
-,TRBV5-4,few,17,TRBJ1-1,CASSLGPPGAMNTEAFF,TGTGCCAGCAGCTTGGGACCTCCAGGGGCCATGAACACTGAAGCTTTCTTT
TRBD1,TRBV7-8,-,15,TRBJ2-3,CASRTGTGVTDTQYF,TGTGCCAGCAGGACAGGGACAGGGGTGACAGATACGCAGTATTTT